This passage covers 30 T cell receptor beta chains from one sample sequenced in a study of blood T cell repertoires in COVID-19. The data were produced by immunoSEQ multiplex PCR, yet TCRdb's version contains in-frame clones alone and is incomplete. Of about 200,000 clones detected, roughly 83% appear once; the ten largest clones hold approximately 30%. The material sequenced was peripheral blood. These receptors all come from a man aged 35-49 years with acute or convalescent COVID-19.

In its sample, this clone was seen a few times. The chain employs TRBV19 and TRBJ1-1, with TRBD1 matching 7 bases. In germline, CDR1 is LNHDA, CDR2 SQIVND (reference sequence). This CDR3 has 13 amino acids. J gave up 0 bases and V 7 bases, and 2 bases lay outside the gene matches. The CDR3: CASTGQMNTEAFF. The CDR3 region has the DNA TGTGCCAGTACGGGACAGATGAACACTGAAGCTTTCTTT.

The chain has TRBV7-3 and TRBJ2-1; 7 bases agree with TRBD2. The CDR3 length is 16 residues. J gave up 0 bases and V 8 bases, and 10 bases lay outside the gene matches. CDR1 is SGHTA, CDR2 FQGTGA, per germline. CDR3 DNA sequence: TGTGCCAGCTCCGGTAATGGCGGGAGCTCCTACAATGAGCAGTTCTTC. It codes for CASSGNGGSSYNEQFF.

This clone was recorded only once. This rearrangement joins TRBV10-1 to TRBJ2-7; 8 bases line up with TRBD2. The ends lost 3 bases at V and 6 bases at J; junction bases unmatched: 13. The CDR3 is 16 residues long. Germline V gene lookup returns CDR1 WNHNN and CDR2 SYGVQD (reference sequence). CDR3: CASSDPVSAGGGEQYF. In DNA form, the CDR3 reads TGCGCCAGCAGTGATCCCGTTTCTGCGGGAGGCGGCGAGCAGTACTTC.

This sequence joins TRBV7-2 and TRBJ1-1; D is unresolved. There are 11 residues in the CDR3. Per germline, CDR1 SGHTA and CDR2 FQGNSA. Between the trimmed V and J ends, which lost 10 bases and 2 bases, there was a span of 8 bases. The CDR3 sequence: CATKLNTEAFF. CDR3 DNA sequence: TGTGCCACCAAACTCAACACTGAAGCTTTCTTT.

The rearrangement uses TRBV12-3 or TRBV12-4 and TRBJ1-3; D gene ambiguous. Trimming cost V 4 bases and J 8 bases, with 6 bases left between them. The CDR3 consists of 11 residues. This CDR3 reads CASSYQDTIYF. CDR3 sequence (DNA): TGTGCCAGCAGTTATCAGGACACCATATATTTT.

This chain connects TRBV5-1 to TRBJ2-1; 9 nucleotides match TRBD2. CDR3 length: 15 amino acids. The junction had 12 bases not matched to a gene; V was cut back by 5 bases and J by 9 bases. Germline loops: CDR1 SGHRS, CDR2 YFSETQ. Here the CDR3 DNA reads TGCGCCAGCAGTAGGGGCGGGAGGGGGTTAGGTGAGCAGTTCTTC. Translated, it gives CASSRGGRGLGEQFF.

This clone was seen only a few times. The chain combines TRBV5-4 with TRBJ1-1, with D uncertain. The V and J ends lost 4 bases and 0 bases respectively, with 13 bases between them. The CDR3 loop spans 15 amino acids. Looked up from germline, CDR1 is SGHNT and CDR2 is YYREEE (reference sequence). The CDR3 loop reads CASSETLTVNTEAFF. CDR3 DNA sequence: TGTGCCAGCAGCGAAACATTAACAGTGAACACTGAAGCTTTCTTT.

This clone was seen a handful of times. The CDR3 nucleotides read TGTGCCAGCAGTTCTAAGAGCTCCTATAATTCACCCCTCCACTTT. Protein sequence: CASSSKSSYNSPLHF. The chain employs TRBV6-5 and TRBJ1-6; unclear D gene. Trimming removed 4 bases from V and 0 bases from J, with 7 bases in between. Germline V gene lookup returns CDR1 MNHEY and CDR2 SVGAGI. This CDR3 is 15 amino acids long.

The chain combines TRBV7-6 with TRBJ2-5; TRBD2 is a possible D gene (6 bases). Trimming removed 1 base from V and 5 bases from J, with 14 bases in between. Germline CDR1 and CDR2: SGHVS and FNYEAQ. This CDR3 comprises 15 residues. CDR3: CASSLDTGEMETQYF. The CDR3 DNA sequence: TGTGCCAGCAGCTTAGATACGGGAGAGATGGAGACCCAGTACTTC. Complete variable domain (other parts from reference TRBV7-6 and TRBJ2-5): GAGVSQSPRYKVTKRGQDVALRCDPISGHVSLYWYRQALGQGPEFLTYFNYEAQQDKSGLPNDRFSAERPEGSISTLTIQRTEQRDSAMYRCASSLDTGEMETQYFGPGTRLLVL.

This clone was observed a single time. This sequence joins TRBV11-2 and TRBJ1-3; unclear D gene. CDR3 length: 14 amino acids. The V gene lost 1 base and the J gene lost 1 base, with 5 bases spanning the gap. Germline lookup yields CDR1 SGHAT and CDR2 FQNNGV. This CDR3 reads CASSLVPSGNTIYF. The CDR3 DNA follows: TGTGCCAGCAGCTTAGTTCCTTCTGGAAACACCATATATTTT.

This clone was seen just once. The chain recombines TRBV19 with TRBJ1-4, with D maybe TRBD1 (6 bases). Trimming shortened V by 3 bases and J by 5 bases, and 13 bases separated the two germline ends. The V gene's germline CDR1 is LNHDA and CDR2 SQIVND (reference sequence). This CDR3 has 15 residues. CDR3 sequence: CASSISGAPNEKLFF. CDR3 nucleotides: TGTGCCAGTAGTATTTCAGGGGCGCCGAATGAAAAACTGTTTTTT.

This chain uses TRBV18 with TRBJ2-1, with TRBD2 matching 15 bases. From germline, CDR1 is KGHSH and CDR2 LQKENI. The CDR3 runs to 14 residues. After removal of 3 bases from V and 10 bases from J, the junction contained 1 base not matched to a gene. Written as DNA, the CDR3 is TGTGCCAGCTCACCCGGGACTAGCGGGGGGGAGCAGTTCTTC. Translating it yields CASSPGTSGGEQFF.

The V gene is TRBV4-1, the J gene TRBJ1-2, with D perhaps TRBD1 (6 bases). V shed 4 bases and J shed 2 bases, with 17 bases lying between them. Germline V gene sequence: CDR1 MGHRA, CDR2 YSYEKL. The CDR3 is 16 amino acids. The CDR3 sequence is CASSPSHRDLNYGYTF. CDR3 bases: TGCGCCAGCAGCCCAAGCCACAGGGATTTAAACTATGGCTACACCTTC.

The chain joins TRBV6-1 to TRBJ1-2, with D maybe TRBD1 (6 bases). The CDR3 totals 15 residues. V was shortened by 3 bases and J by 0 bases, with 11 bases between the two germline ends. Germline CDR1 MNHNS, CDR2 SASEGT. The CDR3 sequence: CASSDDRKANYGYTF. Written as DNA, the CDR3 is TGTGCCAGCAGTGACGACAGGAAAGCTAACTATGGCTACACCTTC.

The chain carries TRBV6-5 and TRBJ2-3; the match to TRBD2 covers 7 bases. This CDR3 region has 12 residues. Trimming at V came to 10 bases and at J to 5 bases, leaving 6 bases not matched to a gene. From germline, CDR1 is MNHEY and CDR2 SVGAGI. The CDR3 DNA follows: TGTGCCACCGGGAGGAATGTAGATACGCAGTATTTT. Translation gives CATGRNVDTQYF.

The rearrangement links TRBV6-5 to TRBJ2-7, with TRBD2 matching over 7 bases. The trim removed 11 bases at V and 3 bases at J, leaving 7 bases unmatched. Germline V gene data show CDR1 as MNHEY and CDR2 as SVGAGI. CDR3 length equals 12 residues. CDR3 sequence reads: CAWGPGGYEQYF. CDR3 DNA: TGTGCCTGGGGCCCGGGGGGCTACGAGCAGTACTTC.

V is TRBV7-2 and J is TRBJ2-5, with 9 bases aligning to TRBD1. This CDR3 spans 15 amino acids. Germline V gives CDR1 SGHTA, CDR2 FQGNSA. Trimming at V came to 5 bases and at J to 5 bases, leaving 9 bases not matched to a gene. CDR3 in amino acids: CASSDRGFGWETQYF. The CDR3 nucleotides read TGTGCCAGCAGCGACAGGGGGTTTGGGTGGGAGACCCAGTACTTC.

The chain is built from TRBV27 and TRBJ1-2, with D possibly TRBD1 on 6 matching bases. The CDR3 covers 15 residues. The V and J ends lost 2 bases and 2 bases respectively, with 12 bases between them. Germline V gene data show CDR1 as MNHEY and CDR2 as SMNVEV (reference sequence). Written as DNA, the CDR3 is TGTGCCAGCAGTTTACTCCGGGGGGCAAACTATGGCTACACCTTC. Translated: CASSLLRGANYGYTF.

V is TRBV6-5 and J is TRBJ2-1, with 8 bases identical to TRBD2. Per germline, CDR1 MNHEY and CDR2 SVGAGI. The ends lost 8 bases at V and 10 bases at J; junction bases unmatched: 10. The CDR3 consists of 13 residues. In nucleotides, the CDR3 is TGTGCCAGCCGGGGAGCGGGAGAGGGAGAGCAGTTCTTC. Translation gives CASRGAGEGEQFF.

The chain combines TRBV5-4 with TRBJ2-4; 8 bases map to TRBD1. In germline, CDR1 is SGHNT, CDR2 YYREEE (reference sequence). After removal of 2 bases from V and 9 bases from J, the junction contained 7 bases not matched to a gene. This CDR3 has 14 residues. CDR3 in amino acids: CASSLSGGRGIQYF. CDR3 sequence (DNA): TGTGCCAGCAGCTTATCAGGGGGCCGGGGCATTCAGTACTTC.

V is TRBV4-3 and J is TRBJ1-2; 8 bases fit TRBD1. Germline V gene sequence: CDR1 LGHNA, CDR2 YSLEER. The CDR3 consists of 15 residues. V gave up 6 bases and J gave up 4 bases; unmatched junction bases: 10. The CDR3: CASSPSGGYGYGYTF. In DNA form, the CDR3 reads TGCGCCAGCAGTCCCTCAGGGGGCTACGGCTATGGCTACACCTTC.

The CDR3 region is CAIEDPGGVYGYTF. The CDR3 region has the DNA TGTGCCATCGAAGACCCGGGGGGAGTCTATGGCTACACCTTC. V and J are TRBV10-3 and TRBJ1-2; possibly TRBD1 for D (5 bases). V lost 8 bases and J lost 4, with 17 bases in between. Germline CDR1 reads ENHRY; CDR2 reads SYGVKD. The CDR3 runs 14 residues.

The genes are TRBV25-1 and TRBJ1-2, with 7 bases lining up with TRBD1. Germline values: CDR1 MGHDK, CDR2 SYGVNS. Germline trimming cut 5 bases from V and 4 bases from J; bases unmatched to any gene: 4. The CDR3 is 13 amino acids. In nucleotides, the CDR3 is TGTGCCAGCAGTTGGGACAGTCGCTATGGCTACACCTTC. Encoded protein: CASSWDSRYGYTF.

The gene calls are TRBV5-4 and TRBJ1-2; 11 bases are shared with TRBD1. Germline CDR1 SGHNT, CDR2 YYREEE (reference sequence). There are 16 residues in the CDR3. Trimming cost V 2 bases and J 4 bases; bases outside gene matches: 7. This CDR3 is CASSFPGTGGTYGYTF. The CDR3 DNA reads as TGTGCCAGCAGCTTCCCCGGGACAGGGGGGACCTATGGCTACACCTTC.

The CDR3 spells CASSSTGGKIYGYTF. The CDR3 nucleotides read TGTGCCAGCAGTTCCACAGGGGGAAAAATTTATGGCTACACCTTC. The V and J genes are TRBV6-5 and TRBJ1-2; 8 positions agree with TRBD1. Trimming at V came to 4 bases and at J to 5 bases, leaving 9 bases not matched to a gene. This CDR3 region has 15 residues. The germline CDR1 and CDR2 sequences are MNHEY and SVGAGI.

The chain's CDR3 is CASSLGTSGYQETQYF. DNA of the CDR3: TGCGCCAGCAGCTTGGGGACTAGCGGGTACCAAGAGACCCAGTACTTC. The genes are TRBV5-1 and TRBJ2-5, with 11 bases fitting TRBD2. Germline V gene sequence: CDR1 SGHRS, CDR2 YFSETQ. The CDR3 consists of 16 residues. The V segment lost 0 bases and the J segment 0 bases; nucleotides outside the gene matches: 1.

V and J are TRBV19 and TRBJ2-3; TRBD2 aligns across 9 bases. The CDR3 runs to 15 residues. V lost 3 bases to trimming and J lost 8 bases; unmatched junction nucleotides: 9. Germline lookup yields CDR1 LNHDA and CDR2 SQIVND (reference sequence). For the CDR3, the DNA is TGTGCCAGTAGTATGAAAACTAGCGGGTCAGGTACGCAGTATTTT. Its translation is CASSMKTSGSGTQYF.

This clone was seen once. The rearrangement links TRBV19 to TRBJ1-2; 11 nucleotides align to TRBD1. The CDR3 runs 14 residues. Germline CDR1 and CDR2: LNHDA and SQIVND (reference sequence). Trimming removed 3 bases from V and 7 bases from J; junction bases left unmatched: 4. In DNA, the CDR3 is TGTGCCAGTAGTATCGGAGGGACAGGGGGTGGCTACACCTTC. Its translation: CASSIGGTGGGYTF.

The J gene is TRBJ1-3, the V gene TRBV7-2; unclear D gene. The CDR3 runs to 14 residues. Germline V gives CDR1 SGHTA, CDR2 FQGNSA. V lost 7 bases and J lost 0, with 10 bases in between. The CDR3 DNA is TGTGCCAGCATGCAGGAACCCTCTGGAAACACCATATATTTT. Amino acid sequence: CASMQEPSGNTIYF. The variable domain in full, with the rest retrieved from reference TRBV7-2 and TRBJ1-3, is GAGVSQSPSNKVTEKGKDVELRCDPISGHTALYWYRQSLGQGLEFLIYFQGNSAPDKSGLPSDRFSAERTGGSVSTLTIQRTQQEDSAVYLCASMQEPSGNTIYFGEGSWLTVV.

This clone occurred once. The V gene is TRBV5-6, the J gene TRBJ2-6, with TRBD1 identical over 7 bases. J lost 2 bases, V lost 0 bases, and 2 bases had no gene match. The CDR3 runs 16 residues. Germline V gives CDR1 SGHDT, CDR2 YYEEEE. The CDR3 DNA sequence: TGTGCCAGCAGCTTGGAAGGGGGCGCTGGGGCCAACGTCCTGACTTTC. As protein: CASSLEGGAGANVLTF.